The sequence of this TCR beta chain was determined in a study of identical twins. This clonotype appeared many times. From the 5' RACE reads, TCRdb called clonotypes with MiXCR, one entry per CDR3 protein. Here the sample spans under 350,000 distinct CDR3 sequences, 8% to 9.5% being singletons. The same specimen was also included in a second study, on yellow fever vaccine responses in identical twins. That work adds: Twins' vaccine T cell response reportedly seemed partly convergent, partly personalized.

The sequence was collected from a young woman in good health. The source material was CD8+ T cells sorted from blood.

CDR3 DNA sequence: TGTGCCAGCAGCTATAGCGGGGGGACCGATGAGCAGTTCTTC. It translates to CASSYSGGTDEQFF. The rearrangement joins TRBV7-6 to TRBJ2-1, with 10 nucleotides matching TRBD2. V was pared by 4 bases and J by 8 bases, with 5 bases of the junction left unmatched. This CDR3 is built from 14 residues. Germline V gene data show CDR1 as SGHVS and CDR2 as FNYEAQ. The full variable domain, completed using reference TRBV7-6 and TRBJ2-1, is GAGVSQSPRYKVTKRGQDVALRCDPISGHVSLYWYRQALGQGPEFLTYFNYEAQQDKSGLPNDRFSAERPEGSISTLTIQRTEQRDSAMYRCASSYSGGTDEQFFGPGTRLTVL.